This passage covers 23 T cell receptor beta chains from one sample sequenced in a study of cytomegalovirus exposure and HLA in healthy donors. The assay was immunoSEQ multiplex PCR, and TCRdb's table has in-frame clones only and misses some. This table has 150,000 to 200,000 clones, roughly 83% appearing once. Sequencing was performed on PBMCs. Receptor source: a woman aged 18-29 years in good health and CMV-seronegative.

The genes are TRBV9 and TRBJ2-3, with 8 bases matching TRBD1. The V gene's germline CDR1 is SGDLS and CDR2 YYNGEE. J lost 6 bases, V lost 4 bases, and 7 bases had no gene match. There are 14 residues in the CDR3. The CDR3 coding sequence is TGTGCCAGCAGCTCCTCGGACAGGGAGGATACGCAGTATTTT. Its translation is CASSSSDREDTQYF. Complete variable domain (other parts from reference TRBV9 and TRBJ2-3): DSGVTQTPKHLITATGQRVTLRCSPRSGDLSVYWYQQSLDQGLQFLIQYYNGEERAKGNILERFSAQQFPDLHSELNLSSLELGDSALYFCASSSSDREDTQYFGPGTRLTVL.

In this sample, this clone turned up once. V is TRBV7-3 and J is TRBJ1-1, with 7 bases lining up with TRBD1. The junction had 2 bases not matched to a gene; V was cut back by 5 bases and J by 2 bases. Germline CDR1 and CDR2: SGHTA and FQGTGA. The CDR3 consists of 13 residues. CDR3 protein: CASSNRGNTEAFF. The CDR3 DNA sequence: TGTGCCAGCAGCAACAGGGGCAACACTGAAGCTTTCTTT.

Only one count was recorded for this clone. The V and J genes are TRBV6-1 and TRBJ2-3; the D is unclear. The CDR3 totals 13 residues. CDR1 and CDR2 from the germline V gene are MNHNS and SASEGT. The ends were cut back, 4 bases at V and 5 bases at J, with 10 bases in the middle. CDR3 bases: TGTGCCAGCAGTGCGCCTTCTAGAGATACGCAGTATTTT. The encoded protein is CASSAPSRDTQYF.

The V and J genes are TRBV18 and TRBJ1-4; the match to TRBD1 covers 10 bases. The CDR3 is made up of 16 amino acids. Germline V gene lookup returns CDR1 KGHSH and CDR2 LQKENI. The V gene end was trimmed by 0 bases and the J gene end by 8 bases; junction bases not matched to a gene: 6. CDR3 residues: CASSPPGTGAREKLFF. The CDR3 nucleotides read TGTGCCAGCTCACCACCGGGGACAGGGGCTAGGGAAAAACTGTTTTTT.

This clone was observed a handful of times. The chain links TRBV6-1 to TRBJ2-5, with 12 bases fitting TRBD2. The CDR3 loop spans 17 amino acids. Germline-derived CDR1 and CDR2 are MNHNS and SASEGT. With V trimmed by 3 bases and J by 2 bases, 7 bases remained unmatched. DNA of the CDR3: TGTGCCAGCAGTGAGGCTAGCGGGGGGGGTACTCAAGAGACCCAGTACTTC. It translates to CASSEASGGGTQETQYF.

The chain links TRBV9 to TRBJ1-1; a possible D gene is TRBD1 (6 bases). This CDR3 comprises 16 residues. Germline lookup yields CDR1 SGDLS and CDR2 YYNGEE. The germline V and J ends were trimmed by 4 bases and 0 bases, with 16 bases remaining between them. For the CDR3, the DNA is TGTGCCAGCAGCTCCCCGAGGGGGGGTCTGAACACTGAAGCTTTCTTT. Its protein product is CASSSPRGGLNTEAFF.

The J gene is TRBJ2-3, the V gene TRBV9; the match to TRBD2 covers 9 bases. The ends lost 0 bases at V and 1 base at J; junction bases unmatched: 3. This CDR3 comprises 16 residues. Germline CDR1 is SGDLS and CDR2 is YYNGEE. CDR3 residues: CASSVEVAGGTDTQYF. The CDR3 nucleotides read TGTGCCAGCAGCGTAGAGGTAGCGGGGGGCACAGATACGCAGTATTTT.

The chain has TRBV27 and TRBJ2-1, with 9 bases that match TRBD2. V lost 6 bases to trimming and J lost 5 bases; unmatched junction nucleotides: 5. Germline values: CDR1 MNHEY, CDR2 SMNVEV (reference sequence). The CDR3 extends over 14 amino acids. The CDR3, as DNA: TGTGCCAGCAGCCTAGGACTAGCGAACAATGAGCAGTTCTTC. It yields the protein CASSLGLANNEQFF.

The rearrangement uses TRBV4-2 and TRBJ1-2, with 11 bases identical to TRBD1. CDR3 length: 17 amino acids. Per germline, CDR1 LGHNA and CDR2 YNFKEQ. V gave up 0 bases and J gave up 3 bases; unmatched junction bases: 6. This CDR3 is CASSQEGRTGGYYGYTF. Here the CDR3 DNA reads TGTGCCAGCAGCCAAGAAGGCAGGACAGGGGGCTACTATGGCTACACCTTC.

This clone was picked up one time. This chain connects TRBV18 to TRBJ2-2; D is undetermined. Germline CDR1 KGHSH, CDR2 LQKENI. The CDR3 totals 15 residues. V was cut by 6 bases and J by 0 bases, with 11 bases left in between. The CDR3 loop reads CASSLRHPNTGELFF. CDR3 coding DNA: TGTGCCAGCTCCCTACGACACCCGAACACCGGGGAGCTGTTTTTT.

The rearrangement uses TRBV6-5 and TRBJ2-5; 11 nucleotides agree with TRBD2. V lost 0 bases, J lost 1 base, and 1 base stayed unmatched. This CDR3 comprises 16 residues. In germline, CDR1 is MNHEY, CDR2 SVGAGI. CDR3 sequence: CASSYSGTSGQETQYF. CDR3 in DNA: TGTGCCAGCAGTTACTCCGGGACTAGCGGCCAAGAGACCCAGTACTTC.

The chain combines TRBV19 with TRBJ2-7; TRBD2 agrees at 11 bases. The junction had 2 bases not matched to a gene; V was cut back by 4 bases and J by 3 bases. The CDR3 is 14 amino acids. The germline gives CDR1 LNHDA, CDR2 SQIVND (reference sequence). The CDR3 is CASSTSGGFYEQYF. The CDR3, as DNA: TGTGCCAGTAGTACTAGCGGGGGGTTCTACGAGCAGTACTTC.

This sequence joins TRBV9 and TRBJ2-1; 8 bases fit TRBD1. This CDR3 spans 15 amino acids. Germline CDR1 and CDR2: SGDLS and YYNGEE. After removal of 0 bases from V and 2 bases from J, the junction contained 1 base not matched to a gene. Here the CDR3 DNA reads TGTGCCAGCAGCGTAGCAGGGGGCCCCTACAATGAGCAGTTCTTC. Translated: CASSVAGGPYNEQFF.

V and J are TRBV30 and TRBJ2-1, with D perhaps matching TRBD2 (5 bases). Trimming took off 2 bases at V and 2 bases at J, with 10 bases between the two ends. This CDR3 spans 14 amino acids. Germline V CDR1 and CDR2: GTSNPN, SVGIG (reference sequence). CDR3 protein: CAWSSGLPYNEQFF. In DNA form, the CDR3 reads TGTGCCTGGAGTAGCGGCCTCCCCTACAATGAGCAGTTCTTC.

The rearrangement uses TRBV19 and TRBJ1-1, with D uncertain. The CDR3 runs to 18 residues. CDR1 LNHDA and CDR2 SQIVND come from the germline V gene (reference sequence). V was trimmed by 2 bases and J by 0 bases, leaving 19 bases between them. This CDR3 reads CASSIWGGGRFLNTEAFF. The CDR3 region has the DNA TGTGCCAGTAGTATATGGGGTGGAGGCCGATTTTTGAACACTGAAGCTTTCTTT.

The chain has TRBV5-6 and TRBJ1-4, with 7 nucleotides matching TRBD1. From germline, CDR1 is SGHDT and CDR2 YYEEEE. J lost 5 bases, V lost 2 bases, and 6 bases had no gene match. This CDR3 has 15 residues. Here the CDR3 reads CASSFWDRLNEKLFF. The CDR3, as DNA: TGTGCCAGCAGCTTCTGGGACAGATTAAATGAAAAACTGTTTTTT.

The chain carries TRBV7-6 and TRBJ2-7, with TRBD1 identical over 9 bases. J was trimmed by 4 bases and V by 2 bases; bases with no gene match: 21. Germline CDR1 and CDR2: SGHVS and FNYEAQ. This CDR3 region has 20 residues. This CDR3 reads CASSLPRDRDLPFKEYEQYF. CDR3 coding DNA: TGTGCCAGCAGCTTACCCCGGGACAGGGACCTTCCCTTTAAGGAGTACGAGCAGTACTTC.

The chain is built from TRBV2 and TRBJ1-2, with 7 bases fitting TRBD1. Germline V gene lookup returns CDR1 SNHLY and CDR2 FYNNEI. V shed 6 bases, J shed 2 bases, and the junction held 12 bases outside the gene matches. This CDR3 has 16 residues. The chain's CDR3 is CASSETLPGQNYGYTF. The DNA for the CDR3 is TGTGCCAGCAGCGAGACTCTACCGGGACAGAACTATGGCTACACCTTC.

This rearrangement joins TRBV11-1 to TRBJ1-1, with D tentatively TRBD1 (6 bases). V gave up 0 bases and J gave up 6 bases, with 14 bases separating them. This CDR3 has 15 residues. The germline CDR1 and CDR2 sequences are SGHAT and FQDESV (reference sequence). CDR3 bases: TGTGCCAGCAGCTTAGCGAGGAAAGGGGGTCCTGAAGCTTTCTTT. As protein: CASSLARKGGPEAFF.

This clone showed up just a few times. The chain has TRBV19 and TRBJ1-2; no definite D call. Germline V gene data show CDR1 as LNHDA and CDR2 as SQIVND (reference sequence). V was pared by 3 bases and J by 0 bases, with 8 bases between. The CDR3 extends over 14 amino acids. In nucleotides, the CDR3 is TGTGCCAGTAGTATGCGGGCCTCTAACTATGGCTACACCTTC. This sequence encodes CASSMRASNYGYTF.

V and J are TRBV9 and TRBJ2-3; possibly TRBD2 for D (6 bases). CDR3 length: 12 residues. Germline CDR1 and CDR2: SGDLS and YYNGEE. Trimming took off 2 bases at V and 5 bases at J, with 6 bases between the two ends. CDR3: CASSVGGDTQYF. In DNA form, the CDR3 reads TGTGCCAGCAGCGTGGGGGGAGATACGCAGTATTTT.

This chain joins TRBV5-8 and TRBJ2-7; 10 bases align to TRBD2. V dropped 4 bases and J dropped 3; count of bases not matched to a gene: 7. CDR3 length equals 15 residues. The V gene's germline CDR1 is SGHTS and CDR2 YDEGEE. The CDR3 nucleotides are TGTGCCAGCAGCCGTCGGGTAGCGGGAGGCTACGAGCAGTACTTC. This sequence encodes CASSRRVAGGYEQYF.

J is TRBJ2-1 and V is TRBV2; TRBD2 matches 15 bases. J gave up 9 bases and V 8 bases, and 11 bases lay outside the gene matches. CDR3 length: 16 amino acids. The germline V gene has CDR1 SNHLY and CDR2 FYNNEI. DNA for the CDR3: TGTGCCAGCTACCCTCGGACTAGCGGGAGGGCCGGTGAGCAGTTCTTC. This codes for CASYPRTSGRAGEQFF.